This TCR beta chain was captured in a study of cytomegalovirus exposure and HLA in healthy donors. The study, taken as a whole, reports: There was a cluster of highly shared sequence variants that was likely a sequencing artifact. TCR beta V segments were, for the most part, productive about 87% or about 30% of the time in an earlier analysis.

The primer mix had 60 Vbeta and 13 Jbeta primers. Sequenced by immunoSEQ multiplex PCR; TCRdb stores in-frame clones only, minus some. Of roughly 120,000 clones listed, roughly 82% are singletons. Note on this clone: Its target is unknown.

V shed 0 bases, J shed 4 bases, and the junction held 6 bases outside the gene matches. The length of the CDR3 is 16 residues. The germline gives CDR1 LGHNA, CDR2 YNFKEQ. The TCR originated in a woman between 18 and 29 years old in good health and CMV-seropositive. Sample: PBMCs. This chain joins TRBV4-2 and TRBJ2-3, with TRBD2 identical over 8 bases. The CDR3 coding sequence is TGTGCCAGCAGCCAAGATGACGGGGGGGCCCCAGATACGCAGTATTTT. Its protein is CASSQDDGGAPDTQYF.